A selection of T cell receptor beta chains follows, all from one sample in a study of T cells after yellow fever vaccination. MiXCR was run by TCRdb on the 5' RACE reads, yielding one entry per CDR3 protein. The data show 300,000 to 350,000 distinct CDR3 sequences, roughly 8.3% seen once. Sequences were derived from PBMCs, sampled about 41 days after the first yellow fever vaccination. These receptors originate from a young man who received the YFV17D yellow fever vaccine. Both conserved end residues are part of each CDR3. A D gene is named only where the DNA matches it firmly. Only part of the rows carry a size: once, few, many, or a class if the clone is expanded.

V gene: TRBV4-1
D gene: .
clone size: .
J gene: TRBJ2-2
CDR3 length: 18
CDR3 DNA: TGCGCCAGCAGCCTCGAGGGGCCGTGGGGGGGCGGAGGCGGGGAGCTGTTTTTT
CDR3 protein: CASSLEGPWGGGGGELFF

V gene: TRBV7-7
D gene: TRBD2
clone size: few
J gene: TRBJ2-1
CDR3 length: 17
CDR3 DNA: TGTGCTAGCAGCCCTGACGGGGGGACTAGCGGGAACAATGAGCAGTTCTTC
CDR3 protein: CASSPDGGTSGNNEQFF

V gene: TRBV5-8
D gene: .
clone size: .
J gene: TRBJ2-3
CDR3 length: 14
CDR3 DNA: TGTGCCAGCAGCCGGACAGAGGTCACAGATACGCAGTATTTT
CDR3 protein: CASSRTEVTDTQYF

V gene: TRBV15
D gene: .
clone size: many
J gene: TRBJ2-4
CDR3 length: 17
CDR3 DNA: TGTGCCACCAGCAGAGATAAGTTGGGACACCCGGGGGACATTCAGTACTTC
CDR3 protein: CATSRDKLGHPGDIQYF

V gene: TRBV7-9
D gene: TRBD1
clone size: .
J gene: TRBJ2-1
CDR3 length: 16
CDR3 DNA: TGTGCCAGCAGCACGACAGGGGGCCCCTCCTACAATGAGCAGTTCTTC
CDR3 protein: CASSTTGGPSYNEQFF

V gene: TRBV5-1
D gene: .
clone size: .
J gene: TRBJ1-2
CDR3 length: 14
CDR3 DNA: TGCGCCAGCAGCAAGGACGGTGCTAACTATGGCTACACCTTC
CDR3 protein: CASSKDGANYGYTF

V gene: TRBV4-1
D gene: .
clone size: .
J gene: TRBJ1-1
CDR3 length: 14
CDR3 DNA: TGCGCCAGCAGCCCCTGGACAGTGGCCGCCGAAGCTTTCTTT
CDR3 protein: CASSPWTVAAEAFF

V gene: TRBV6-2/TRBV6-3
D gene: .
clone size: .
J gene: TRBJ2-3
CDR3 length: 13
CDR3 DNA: TGTGCCAGCAGTTCCAGGGACCGGGATACGCAGTATTTT
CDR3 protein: CASSSRDRDTQYF

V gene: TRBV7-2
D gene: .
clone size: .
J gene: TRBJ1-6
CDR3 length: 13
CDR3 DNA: TGTGCCAGCAGCTTGGAGTTATATTCACCCCTCCACTTT
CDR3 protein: CASSLELYSPLHF

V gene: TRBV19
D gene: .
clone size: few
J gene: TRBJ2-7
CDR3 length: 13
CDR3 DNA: TGTGCCAGTAGTATAAAGGAGGGGAGCGAGCAGTACTTC
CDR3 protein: CASSIKEGSEQYF

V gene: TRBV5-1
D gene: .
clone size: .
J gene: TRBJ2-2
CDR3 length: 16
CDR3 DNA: TGCGCCAGCAGCTTGGGCCCCGGGACCACCATGGGGGAGCTGTTTTTT
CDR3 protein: CASSLGPGTTMGELFF

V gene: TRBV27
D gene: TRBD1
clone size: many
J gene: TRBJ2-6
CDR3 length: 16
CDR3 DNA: TGTGCCAGCGGGGGACAGGGTCTGAGTGGGGCCAACGTCCTGACTTTC
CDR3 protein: CASGGQGLSGANVLTF

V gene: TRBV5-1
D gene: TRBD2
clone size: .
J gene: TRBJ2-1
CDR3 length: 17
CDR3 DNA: TGCGCCAGCAGCTTTGGACTAGCGGGGGCCCAAGACAATGAGCAGTTCTTC
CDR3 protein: CASSFGLAGAQDNEQFF

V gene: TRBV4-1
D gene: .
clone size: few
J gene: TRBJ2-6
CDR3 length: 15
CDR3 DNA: TGCGCCAGCAGCCAAGACGGGGGTGGGGCCAACGTCCTGACTTTC
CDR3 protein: CASSQDGGGANVLTF

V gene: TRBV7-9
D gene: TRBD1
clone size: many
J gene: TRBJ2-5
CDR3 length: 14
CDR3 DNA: TGTGCCAGCAGCTTTGGACAGGGGGAAGAGACCCAGTACTTC
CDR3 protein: CASSFGQGEETQYF

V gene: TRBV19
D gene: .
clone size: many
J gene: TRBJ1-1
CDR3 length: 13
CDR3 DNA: TGTGCCAGTAGGCAAGTCGCGATGACTGAAGCTTTCTTT
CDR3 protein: CASRQVAMTEAFF

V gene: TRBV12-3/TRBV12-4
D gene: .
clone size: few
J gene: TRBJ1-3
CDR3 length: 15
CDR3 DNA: TGTGCCAGCAGTTTAGTACAGGGAGGTGGAAACACCATATATTTT
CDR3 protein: CASSLVQGGGNTIYF

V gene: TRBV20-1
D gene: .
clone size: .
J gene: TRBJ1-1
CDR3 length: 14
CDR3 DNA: TGCAGTGCTAGGGGGCAGGGCGGGTACACTGAAGCTTTCTTT
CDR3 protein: CSARGQGGYTEAFF

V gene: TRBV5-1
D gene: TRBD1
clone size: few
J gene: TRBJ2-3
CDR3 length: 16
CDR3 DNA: TGCGCCAGCAGGCGGAAGATGGGACAGGGTGTCGATACGCAGTATTTT
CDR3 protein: CASRRKMGQGVDTQYF

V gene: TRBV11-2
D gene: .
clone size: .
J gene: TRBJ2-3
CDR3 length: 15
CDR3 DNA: TGTGCCAGCAGCGCACTACGCCGGGGCATGGATACGCAGTATTTT
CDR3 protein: CASSALRRGMDTQYF

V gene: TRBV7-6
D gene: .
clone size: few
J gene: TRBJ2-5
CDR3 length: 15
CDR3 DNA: TGTGCCAGCAGCCCCCGCGAAAGGAGCCGGGAGACCCAGTACTTC
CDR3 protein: CASSPRERSRETQYF

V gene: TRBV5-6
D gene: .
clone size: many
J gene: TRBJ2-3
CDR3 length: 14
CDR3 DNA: TGTGCCAGCAGCTCGCCCCTTACCCCCGATACGCAGTATTTT
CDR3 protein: CASSSPLTPDTQYF

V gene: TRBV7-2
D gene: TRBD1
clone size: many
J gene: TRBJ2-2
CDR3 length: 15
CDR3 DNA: TGTGCCAGCAGCTTTGGACAGGTTATCACCGGGGAGCTGTTTTTT
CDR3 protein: CASSFGQVITGELFF

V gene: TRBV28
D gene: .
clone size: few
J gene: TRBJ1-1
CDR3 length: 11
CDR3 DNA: TGTGGTAGCAGGAGAGACACTGAAGCTTTCTTT
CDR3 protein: CGSRRDTEAFF

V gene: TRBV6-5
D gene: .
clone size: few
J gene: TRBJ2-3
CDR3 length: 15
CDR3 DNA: TGTGCCAGCAGTTATTTCCGGGACTCCGCAGATACGCAGTATTTT
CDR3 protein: CASSYFRDSADTQYF

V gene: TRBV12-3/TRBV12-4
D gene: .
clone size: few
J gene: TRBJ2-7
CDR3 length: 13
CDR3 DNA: TGTGCCAGCAGTTTGCCTAGCTCCTACGAGCAGTACTTC
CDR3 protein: CASSLPSSYEQYF

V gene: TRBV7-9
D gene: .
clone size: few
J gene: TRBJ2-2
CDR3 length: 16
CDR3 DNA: TGTGCCAGCAGCCCACCCGGAACGGGGGACACCGGGGAGCTGTTTTTT
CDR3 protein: CASSPPGTGDTGELFF

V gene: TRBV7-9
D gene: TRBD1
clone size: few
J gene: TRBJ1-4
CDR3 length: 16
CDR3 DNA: TGTGCCAGCAGCCTTGCCCACAGGGGACTAAATGAAAAACTGTTTTTT
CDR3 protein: CASSLAHRGLNEKLFF

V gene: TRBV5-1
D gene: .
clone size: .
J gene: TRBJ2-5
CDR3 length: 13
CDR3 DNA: TGCGCCAGCAGCTTGGAAGGGGTCTCGACCCAGTACTTC
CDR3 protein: CASSLEGVSTQYF

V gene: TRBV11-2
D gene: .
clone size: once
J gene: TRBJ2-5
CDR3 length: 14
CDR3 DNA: TGTGCCAGCAGCCCCACAGGGATTGTAAAGACCCAGTACTTC
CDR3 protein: CASSPTGIVKTQYF

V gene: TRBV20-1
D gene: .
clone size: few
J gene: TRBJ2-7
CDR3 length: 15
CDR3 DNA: TGCAGTGCTAGAGAGGGAGCGGAGGCAGGCTACGAGCAGTACTTC
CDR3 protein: CSAREGAEAGYEQYF

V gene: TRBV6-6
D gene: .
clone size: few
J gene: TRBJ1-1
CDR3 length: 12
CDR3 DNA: TGTGCCAGCAGGGAGTCGAACACTGAAGCTTTCTTT
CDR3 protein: CASRESNTEAFF

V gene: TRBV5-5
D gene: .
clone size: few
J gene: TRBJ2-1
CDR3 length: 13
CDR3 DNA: TGTGCCAGCAGCCTTGCTAACTGGGGTGAGCAGTTCTTC
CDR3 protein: CASSLANWGEQFF

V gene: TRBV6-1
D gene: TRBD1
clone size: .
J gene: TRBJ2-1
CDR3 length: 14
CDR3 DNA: TGTGCCAGCAGTGTAACCGACAGGGGCAATGAGCAGTTCTTC
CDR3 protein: CASSVTDRGNEQFF

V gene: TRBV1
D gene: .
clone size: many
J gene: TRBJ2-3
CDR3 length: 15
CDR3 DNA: TGCACCAGCAGCCAAACTAGCGGGGTCACAGATACGCAGTATTTT
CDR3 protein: CTSSQTSGVTDTQYF

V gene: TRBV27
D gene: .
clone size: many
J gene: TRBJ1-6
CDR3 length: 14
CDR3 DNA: TGTGCCAGCGGGTACCCCTCCTATAATTCACCCCTCCACTTT
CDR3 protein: CASGYPSYNSPLHF

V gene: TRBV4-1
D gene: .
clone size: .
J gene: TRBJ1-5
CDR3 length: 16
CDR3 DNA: TGCGCCAGCAGCCAACTACACCCGATTAGCAATCAGCCCCAGCATTTT
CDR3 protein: CASSQLHPISNQPQHF

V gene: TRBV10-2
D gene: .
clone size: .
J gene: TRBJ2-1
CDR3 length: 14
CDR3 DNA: TGCGCCAGCAGTGAAGTTCAACTATACAATGAGCAGTTCTTC
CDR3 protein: CASSEVQLYNEQFF